The next 7 T cell receptor beta chains were all read from a single sample in a study of cytomegalovirus exposure and HLA in healthy donors. Clones were sequenced by immunoSEQ multiplex PCR, and TCRdb holds only the in-frame ones, with some missing. This sample yields about 74,000 clones, of which over 85% are seen a single time; around 1.5% belongs to the top ten. Input material: PBMCs. The receptor set was obtained from a man aged 18 to 30 in good health and CMV-seropositive.

The chain is built from TRBV15 and TRBJ2-3; 8 bases are shared with TRBD1. The CDR3 loop spans 18 amino acids. The trim removed 2 bases at V and 4 bases at J, leaving 14 bases unmatched. The germline V gene encodes CDR1 LNHNV and CDR2 YYDKDF (reference sequence). The CDR3 nucleotides are TGTGCCACCAGCAGATCCTTATTGGACAGGGCGTACTCAGATACGCAGTATTTT. Its translation is CATSRSLLDRAYSDTQYF.

The gene calls are TRBV5-1 and TRBJ2-7; 9 bases agree with TRBD2. Losses at the gene ends were 2 bases for V and 4 bases for J; bases not matched to a gene: 4. Germline assignment: CDR1 SGHRS and CDR2 YFSETQ. The length of the CDR3 is 14 residues. The CDR3 bases are TGCGCCAGCAGCTTCGAGCGGGAGGATTACGAGCAGTACTTC. This codes for CASSFEREDYEQYF. The variable domain in full, completed from reference TRBV5-1 and TRBJ2-7, reads KAGVTQTPRYLIKTRGQQVTLSCSPISGHRSVSWYQQTPGQGLQFLFEYFSETQRNKGNFPGRFSGRQFSNSRSEMNVSTLELGDSALYLCASSFEREDYEQYFGPGTRLTVT.

This clone has ten or more counts. This chain links TRBV7-9 with TRBJ2-7; D unclear. V was pared by 1 base and J by 7 bases, with 5 bases between. The length of the CDR3 is 11 residues. Germline CDR1 and CDR2: SEHNR and FQNEAQ (reference sequence). For the CDR3, the DNA is TGTGCCAGCAGCTTAGTGAGTGAGCAGTACTTC. It encodes CASSLVSEQYF.

This rearrangement joins TRBV30 to TRBJ2-1; D is ambiguous. Trimming removed 7 bases at V and 9 bases at J, with 16 bases between. The CDR3 runs to 12 residues. In germline, CDR1 is GTSNPN, CDR2 SVGIG (reference sequence). In DNA form, the CDR3 reads TGTGCCTCCCCACTTTGGAACAGTGAGCAGTTCTTC. Its translation is CASPLWNSEQFF.

The V and J genes are TRBV21-1 and TRBJ2-5; TRBD1, the table's D call, was not compared with the DNA. TRBV21-1 is given as a pseudogene. The CDR3 has 18 amino acids. The CDR3 nucleotides read TGTGCCAGCAGCAAACGTATGTGTGGGGACAGGAGAAGGGAGACCCAGTACTTC. Encoded protein: CASSKRMCGDRRRETQYF.

The chain uses TRBV15 and TRBJ1-5; no clear D. In germline, CDR1 is LNHNV, CDR2 YYDKDF (reference sequence). V lost 7 bases to trimming and J lost 5 bases, with 18 bases between them. The CDR3 consists of 15 residues. Here the CDR3 DNA reads TGTGCCACCATGGATCCCGGCCGGGGATATCAGCCCCAGCATTTT. It specifies CATMDPGRGYQPQHF.

The table lists this clone with a few counts. The J gene is TRBJ2-7, the V gene TRBV19; 9 nucleotides line up with TRBD2. The CDR3 totals 17 residues. Germline V gene lookup returns CDR1 LNHDA and CDR2 SQIVND (reference sequence). V shed 7 bases, J shed 3 bases, and the junction held 16 bases outside the gene matches. CDR3 loop: CASTASRGASGVYEQYF. CDR3 bases: TGTGCCAGTACCGCGAGCAGGGGTGCTAGCGGGGTCTACGAGCAGTACTTC.